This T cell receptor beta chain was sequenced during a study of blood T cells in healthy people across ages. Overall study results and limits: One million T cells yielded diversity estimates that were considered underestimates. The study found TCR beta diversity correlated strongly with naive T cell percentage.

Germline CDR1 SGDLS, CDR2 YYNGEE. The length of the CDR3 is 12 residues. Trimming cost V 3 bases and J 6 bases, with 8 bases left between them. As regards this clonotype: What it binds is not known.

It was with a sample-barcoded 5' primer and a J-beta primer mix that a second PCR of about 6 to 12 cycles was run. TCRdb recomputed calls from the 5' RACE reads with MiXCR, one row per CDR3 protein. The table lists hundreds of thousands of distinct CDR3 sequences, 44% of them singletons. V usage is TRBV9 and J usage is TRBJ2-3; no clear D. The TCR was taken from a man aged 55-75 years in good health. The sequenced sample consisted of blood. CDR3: CASSASDDTQYF. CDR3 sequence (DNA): TGTGCCAGCAGCGCGAGTGACGATACGCAGTATTTT.